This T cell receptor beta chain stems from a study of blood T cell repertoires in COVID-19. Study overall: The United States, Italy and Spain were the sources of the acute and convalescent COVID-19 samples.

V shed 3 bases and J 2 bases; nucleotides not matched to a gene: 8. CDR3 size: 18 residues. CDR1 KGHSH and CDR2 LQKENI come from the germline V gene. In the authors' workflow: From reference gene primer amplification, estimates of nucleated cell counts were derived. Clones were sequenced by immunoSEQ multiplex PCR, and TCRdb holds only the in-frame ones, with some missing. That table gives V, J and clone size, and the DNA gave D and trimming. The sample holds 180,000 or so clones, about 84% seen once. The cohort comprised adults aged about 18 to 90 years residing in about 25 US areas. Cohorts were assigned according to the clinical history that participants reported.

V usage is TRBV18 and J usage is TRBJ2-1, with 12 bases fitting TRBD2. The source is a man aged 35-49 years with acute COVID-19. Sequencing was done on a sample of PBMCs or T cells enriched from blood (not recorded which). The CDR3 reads CASSPIRLAGETYNEQFF. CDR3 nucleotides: TGTGCCAGCTCACCGATCCGACTAGCGGGAGAAACCTACAATGAGCAGTTCTTC.